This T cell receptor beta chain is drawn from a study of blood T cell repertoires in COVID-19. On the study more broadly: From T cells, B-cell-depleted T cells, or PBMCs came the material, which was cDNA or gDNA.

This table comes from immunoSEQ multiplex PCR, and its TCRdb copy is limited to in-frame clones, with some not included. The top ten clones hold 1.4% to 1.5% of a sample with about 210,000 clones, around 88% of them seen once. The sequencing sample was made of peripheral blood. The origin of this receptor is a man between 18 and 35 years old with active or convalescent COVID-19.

The CDR3 is CASSQTGYGYTF. The CDR3 nucleotides are TGTGCCAGCAGCCAAACAGGGTATGGCTACACCTTC. The V call is TRBV3-1 (or the pseudogene TRBV3-2), the J call TRBJ1-2, with D maybe TRBD1 (6 bases). Germline CDR1 reads LGHDT; CDR2 reads YNNKEL (reference sequence). The CDR3 length is 12 residues. The germline V and J ends were trimmed by 2 bases and 5 bases, with 6 bases remaining between them.